The 14 T cell receptor beta chains in this list originate from one sample, sequenced in a study of identical twins. TCRdb reprocessed the 5' RACE reads via MiXCR and lists one record per CDR3 protein. This sample yields 690,000 or so distinct CDR3 sequences, of which under 9% are seen a single time; more than 0.75% belongs to the top ten. The same sample was also used in a study of yellow fever vaccine responses in identical twins.

Input material: PBMCs. Receptors originate from a woman between 18 and 30 years old in good health.

This clonotype was seen many times. The rearrangement links TRBV20-1 to TRBJ2-7; D not resolved. The ends were cut back, 7 bases at V and 2 bases at J, with 12 bases in the middle. The CDR3 runs to 12 residues. CDR1 and CDR2 (germline): DFQATT, SNEGSKA (reference sequence). The CDR3, as DNA: TGCAGTGGTTACGAGTCAACCTACGAGCAGTACTTC. The encoded protein is CSGYESTYEQYF.

This clonotype turned up a few times. V and J are TRBV20-1 and TRBJ1-5; 7 bases agree with TRBD1. CDR1 and CDR2 (germline): DFQATT, SNEGSKA (reference sequence). CDR3 length equals 13 residues. The J segment lost 3 bases and the V segment lost 6 bases, leaving 5 bases of the junction unmatched. CDR3 nucleotide sequence: TGCAGTGCCACAGGGGAAGCCAATCAGCCCCAGCATTTT. It yields the protein CSATGEANQPQHF.

This clonotype has a count of ten or more. The CDR3 sequence: CASSPRVRANTGELFF. The CDR3 nucleotides are TGTGCCAGCAGCCCCCGGGTGAGGGCTAACACCGGGGAGCTGTTTTTT. The chain is built from TRBV11-1 and TRBJ2-2; D might be TRBD2 (5 bases). The length of the CDR3 is 16 residues. The ends were cut back, 5 bases at V and 2 bases at J, with 15 bases in the middle. The V gene's germline CDR1 is SGHAT and CDR2 FQDESV (reference sequence). The whole variable domain, filled in from reference TRBV11-1 and TRBJ2-2, reads EAEVAQSPRYKITEKSQAVAFWCDPISGHATLYWYRQILGQGPELLVQFQDESVVDDSQLPKDRFSAERLKGVDSTLKIQPAELGDSAMYLCASSPRVRANTGELFFGEGSRLTVL.

This clonotype was picked up many times. The gene calls are TRBV12-3 or TRBV12-4 and TRBJ2-2; weak D call: TRBD1 (6 bases). Trimming stripped 4 bases from V and 3 bases from J, with 9 bases between. The CDR3 loop spans 14 amino acids. CDR3: CASSYDRYTGELFF. The CDR3 DNA is TGTGCCAGCAGTTACGACAGGTACACCGGGGAGCTGTTTTTT.

This clonotype showed up many times. V usage is TRBV25-1 and J usage is TRBJ1-5; D is ambiguous. The CDR3 length is 13 residues. CDR1 MGHDK and CDR2 SYGVNS come from the germline V gene. The ends were cut back, 4 bases at V and 9 bases at J, with 13 bases in the middle. The DNA of the CDR3 is TGTGCCAGCAGTGCCGGCGGCCTGGGGCCCCAGCATTTT. This gives the protein CASSAGGLGPQHF.

This clonotype has only a few counts. The chain is built from TRBV7-8 and TRBJ1-1; a possible D gene is TRBD1 (5 bases). Trimming shortened V by 1 base and J by 6 bases, and 18 bases separated the two germline ends. The CDR3 length is 16 residues. CDR1 is SGHVS and CDR2 is FQNEAQ in the germline V gene. CDR3 sequence: CASSLVAPSGLAEAFF. The CDR3 DNA follows: TGTGCCAGCAGCTTAGTGGCCCCGTCAGGGTTGGCTGAAGCTTTCTTT.

This chain joins TRBV5-4 and TRBJ2-1; D remains unclear. CDR3 length equals 13 residues. V lost 5 bases and J 6 bases, leaving 12 bases between the germline ends. The germline gives CDR1 SGHNT, CDR2 YYREEE (reference sequence). The CDR3 bases are TGTGCCAGCAGTCAAACTAATTTCAATGAGCAGTTCTTC. Its translation: CASSQTNFNEQFF.

This clonotype was seen at least ten times. V usage is TRBV12-3 or TRBV12-4 and J usage is TRBJ2-5, with 8 bases matching TRBD2. V gave up 3 bases and J gave up 0 bases; unmatched junction bases: 6. The CDR3 is 16 residues long. CDR3: CASSFFSGDHQETQYF. The DNA of the CDR3 is TGTGCCAGCAGTTTTTTTAGCGGGGACCACCAAGAGACCCAGTACTTC.

In its sample, this clonotype was seen a few times. The genes are TRBV6-1 and TRBJ2-7; perhaps TRBD2 as D (5 bases). Germline V CDR1 and CDR2: MNHNS, SASEGT. CDR3 length equals 13 residues. V was pared by 8 bases and J by 9 bases, with 20 bases between. The CDR3 region has the DNA TGTGCCAGCCTGTCTGGACTCCATGTACGGCAGTACTTC. Amino acids: CASLSGLHVRQYF.

This clonotype has ten or more counts. The V gene is TRBV7-3, the J gene TRBJ2-1; TRBD1 matches 9 bases. With V trimmed by 8 bases and J by 7 bases, 9 bases remained unmatched. The CDR3 contains 14 residues. The V gene's germline CDR1 is SGHTA and CDR2 FQGTGA. CDR3: CASRGTGKTNEQFF. The CDR3 coding sequence is TGTGCCAGCCGCGGGACAGGGAAAACAAATGAGCAGTTCTTC.

This clonotype was found many times. The chain uses TRBV7-6 and TRBJ2-1; D not resolved. The CDR3 is 8 residues long. The V gene's germline CDR1 is SGHVS and CDR2 FNYEAQ. The germline V and J ends were trimmed by 6 bases and 12 bases, with 3 bases remaining between them. Here the CDR3 reads CASSGQFF. The CDR3 DNA is TGTGCCAGCAGTGGGCAGTTCTTC.

This clonotype showed up just a few times. The CDR3 loop reads CASSLVGEFGGYTF. The CDR3, as DNA: TGTGCCAGCAGCTTAGTAGGGGAGTTCGGAGGCTACACCTTC. The chain couples TRBV7-9 to TRBJ1-2; the D gene is possibly TRBD1 (5 bases). Between the trimmed V and J ends, which lost 1 base and 8 bases, there was a span of 14 bases. Germline V gene sequence: CDR1 SEHNR, CDR2 FQNEAQ (reference sequence). The CDR3 spans 14 residues.

V is TRBV3-1 and J is TRBJ2-3; 10 nucleotides agree with TRBD2. The V and J ends lost 3 bases and 6 bases, in that order; junction bases with no gene match: 6. The CDR3 is made up of 15 amino acids. In germline, CDR1 is LGHDT, CDR2 YNNKEL (reference sequence). This CDR3 reads CASSHTSGVSDTQYF. Here the CDR3 DNA reads TGTGCCAGCAGCCACACTAGCGGGGTCTCGGATACGCAGTATTTT.

This clonotype occurred many times. The J gene is TRBJ1-4, the V gene TRBV28, with D maybe TRBD1 (5 bases). Germline-derived CDR1 and CDR2 are MDHEN and SYDVKM. V lost 2 bases, J lost 1 base, and 8 bases lay in between. CDR3 length equals 15 residues. This chain's CDR3 is CASSLGGETNEKLFF. DNA of the CDR3: TGTGCCAGCAGTTTAGGAGGGGAAACTAATGAAAAACTGTTTTTT.